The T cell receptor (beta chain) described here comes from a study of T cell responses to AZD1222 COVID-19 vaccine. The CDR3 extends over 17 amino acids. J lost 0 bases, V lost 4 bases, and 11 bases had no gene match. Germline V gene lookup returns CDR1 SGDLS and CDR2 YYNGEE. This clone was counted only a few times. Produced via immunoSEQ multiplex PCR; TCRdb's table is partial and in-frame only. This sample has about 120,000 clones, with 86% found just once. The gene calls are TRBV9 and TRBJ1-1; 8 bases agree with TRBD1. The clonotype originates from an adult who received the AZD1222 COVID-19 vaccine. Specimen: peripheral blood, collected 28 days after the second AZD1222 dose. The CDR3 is CASSTLGQGAVNTEAFF. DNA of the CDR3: TGTGCCAGCAGCACCCTGGGGCAGGGGGCAGTGAACACTGAAGCTTTCTTT.